The TCR beta chain described here comes from a study of blood T cell repertoires in COVID-19. Study summary: Sites across the United States, Italy and Spain contributed samples from acute and convalescent COVID-19.

The data were produced by immunoSEQ multiplex PCR, yet TCRdb's version contains in-frame clones alone and is incomplete. Of some 700,000 clones in the sample, approximately 90% were seen once. Material for sequencing was peripheral blood. The source is a young woman with acute or convalescent COVID-19.

The CDR3 bases are TGTGCCACCCAGAGACAGGCAAACACTGAAGCTTTCTTT. It specifies CATQRQANTEAFF. This chain uses TRBV10-3 with TRBJ1-1, with D perhaps TRBD1 (6 bases). CDR1 and CDR2 (germline): ENHRY, SYGVKD. Between the trimmed V and J ends, which lost 10 bases and 2 bases, there was a span of 14 bases. The CDR3 runs 13 residues.